This T cell receptor beta chain was sequenced during a study of regulatory T cells in long-lasting Graves disease. Sample time point: newly diagnosed GD, antithyroid drugs for less than 3 months. PBMCs provided the RNA from which the TCR library was made. Combining iRepertoire HTBI primers with Arm-PCR of CDR3 regions, the authors built TCR beta libraries. TCRdb fed the multiplex PCR reads into MiXCR, producing one record per CDR3 protein. The sample has approximately 310,000 distinct CDR3 sequences; about 18% are singletons. This clonotype was recorded at least ten times. Trimming took off 4 bases at V and 5 bases at J, with 18 bases between the two ends. Germline-derived CDR1 and CDR2 are LNHDA and SQIVND (reference sequence). The CDR3 contains 15 residues.

The chain couples TRBV19 to TRBJ2-7; D is possibly TRBD1 or TRBD2 (5 bases each). This TCR was sampled from a female donor with Graves disease. The specimen comprised peripheral blood mononuclear cells (PBMCs), sampled at new diagnosis, from a patient treated with antithyroid drugs. CDR3 in DNA: TGTGCCAGTAGTACTGGTCGGGGCTATTACGACGAGCAGTACTTC. The encoded protein is CASSTGRGYYDEQYF.